This is a list of T cell receptor beta chains from one sample in a study of T cell responses to AZD1222 COVID-19 vaccine. Here immunoSEQ multiplex PCR was the method, and the copy in TCRdb shows in-frame clones only, minus some. The table lists about 76,000 clones, about 88% of them singletons. The material was peripheral blood, obtained on day 0 of AZD1222 vaccination. Source of these receptors: an adult in good health. Each CDR3 is given with its conserved first and last residue. Each record gives: D gene, J gene, clone size, V gene, CDR3 protein, CDR3 DNA. D genes are given only for firm matches. Not all rows give a size; the values are once, few, many and, for expanded clones, a class.

d_gene: -
j_gene: TRBJ1-3
abundance: -
v_gene: TRBV6-5
CDR3aa: CASTPPLGNTIYF
CDR3nt: TGTGCCAGCACACCCCCCCTTGGAAACACCATATATTTT

d_gene: -
j_gene: TRBJ2-1
abundance: -
v_gene: TRBV14
CDR3aa: CASSQAVASQFF
CDR3nt: TGTGCCAGCAGCCAAGCGGTGGCTTCCCAGTTCTTC

d_gene: -
j_gene: TRBJ2-5
abundance: -
v_gene: TRBV27
CDR3aa: CASSPGGAPETQYF
CDR3nt: TGTGCCAGCAGCCCAGGTGGCGCTCCAGAGACCCAGTACTTC

d_gene: -
j_gene: TRBJ2-5
abundance: -
v_gene: TRBV3-1/TRBV3-2
CDR3aa: CASSQIPGPQETQYF
CDR3nt: TGTGCCAGCAGCCAAATTCCGGGACCACAAGAGACCCAGTACTTC

d_gene: -
j_gene: TRBJ1-4
abundance: -
v_gene: TRBV7-8
CDR3aa: CASSIQIPRGGEKLFF
CDR3nt: TGTGCCAGCAGCATCCAGATTCCCCGAGGTGGTGAAAAACTGTTTTTT

d_gene: -
j_gene: TRBJ1-1
abundance: -
v_gene: TRBV5-6
CDR3aa: CASSLGGGTEAFF
CDR3nt: TGTGCCAGCAGCTTGGGCGGGGGCACTGAAGCTTTCTTT

d_gene: TRBD2
j_gene: TRBJ2-2
abundance: -
v_gene: TRBV5-4
CDR3aa: CASSLGLAGVRDTGELFF
CDR3nt: TGTGCCAGCAGCTTGGGGCTAGCGGGAGTGCGGGACACCGGGGAGCTGTTTTTT

d_gene: -
j_gene: TRBJ2-7
abundance: -
v_gene: TRBV28
CDR3aa: CASSSFRDQDYGQYF
CDR3nt: TGTGCCAGCAGTTCTTTCAGGGACCAGGATTATGGGCAGTACTTC

d_gene: -
j_gene: TRBJ1-5
abundance: few
v_gene: TRBV6-2/TRBV6-3
CDR3aa: CASSYTRALPRPQHF
CDR3nt: TGTGCCAGCAGTTACACCCGGGCTTTACCCCGGCCCCAGCATTTT

d_gene: -
j_gene: TRBJ2-2
abundance: -
v_gene: TRBV27
CDR3aa: CASRMTNTGELFF
CDR3nt: TGTGCCAGCAGGATGACGAACACCGGGGAGCTGTTTTTT

d_gene: -
j_gene: TRBJ2-2
abundance: -
v_gene: TRBV6-5
CDR3aa: CASSKQGAGELFF
CDR3nt: TGTGCCAGCAGTAAACAGGGTGCCGGGGAGCTGTTTTTT

d_gene: TRBD1
j_gene: TRBJ1-6
abundance: -
v_gene: TRBV18
CDR3aa: CASSWDRDVYNSPLHF
CDR3nt: TGTGCCAGCTCCTGGGACAGGGATGTTTATAATTCACCCCTCCACTTT

d_gene: TRBD1
j_gene: TRBJ1-6
abundance: -
v_gene: TRBV27
CDR3aa: CASGRQGRSYNSPLHF
CDR3nt: TGTGCCAGCGGGCGACAGGGGCGCTCCTATAATTCACCCCTCCACTTT

d_gene: TRBD1
j_gene: TRBJ1-1
abundance: -
v_gene: TRBV5-1
CDR3aa: CASSGGTGPNTEAFF
CDR3nt: TGCGCCAGCAGCGGAGGGACAGGACCGAACACTGAAGCTTTCTTT

d_gene: -
j_gene: TRBJ2-1
abundance: -
v_gene: TRBV6-2/TRBV6-3
CDR3aa: CASSYSKGGGLGERLYEQFF
CDR3nt: TGTGCCAGCAGTTACTCGAAGGGCGGAGGTCTTGGCGAACGTCTCTATGAGCAGTTCTTC

d_gene: -
j_gene: TRBJ2-7
abundance: -
v_gene: TRBV30
CDR3aa: CAWTVGAGTYEQYF
CDR3nt: TGTGCCTGGACAGTGGGCGCGGGGACCTACGAGCAGTACTTC

d_gene: -
j_gene: TRBJ1-3
abundance: few
v_gene: TRBV19
CDR3aa: CANPQGIRAGNTIYF
CDR3nt: TGTGCCAACCCTCAGGGTATTAGGGCTGGAAACACCATATATTTT

d_gene: TRBD2
j_gene: TRBJ2-1
abundance: -
v_gene: TRBV19
CDR3aa: CASSMGEPGLDNEQFF
CDR3nt: TGTGCCAGTAGTATGGGGGAGCCGGGACTAGACAATGAGCAGTTCTTC

d_gene: TRBD1
j_gene: TRBJ2-1
abundance: -
v_gene: TRBV7-2
CDR3aa: CASSPIGQGHNEQFF
CDR3nt: TGTGCCAGCAGCCCTATAGGACAGGGGCACAATGAGCAGTTCTTC

d_gene: TRBD2
j_gene: TRBJ2-7
abundance: few
v_gene: TRBV27
CDR3aa: CASSSNLGLAGGNEQYF
CDR3nt: TGTGCCAGCAGTTCGAACCTCGGACTAGCGGGAGGGAACGAGCAGTACTTC

d_gene: -
j_gene: TRBJ2-7
abundance: -
v_gene: TRBV4-1
CDR3aa: CASSPAGEGREQYF
CDR3nt: TGCGCCAGCAGCCCAGCCGGGGAAGGTCGCGAGCAGTACTTC

d_gene: -
j_gene: TRBJ2-1
abundance: -
v_gene: TRBV6-5
CDR3aa: CASTLDPYNEQFF
CDR3nt: TGTGCCAGCACACTAGACCCCTACAATGAGCAGTTCTTC

d_gene: -
j_gene: TRBJ1-3
abundance: -
v_gene: TRBV5-4
CDR3aa: CASSLAGRVTGNTIYF
CDR3nt: TGTGCCAGCAGCTTGGCTGGCAGGGTGACCGGAAACACCATATATTTT

d_gene: -
j_gene: TRBJ1-1
abundance: -
v_gene: TRBV10-3
CDR3aa: CAISESGQRNTEAFF
CDR3nt: TGTGCCATCAGTGAGTCGGGGCAGCGGAACACTGAAGCTTTCTTT

d_gene: -
j_gene: TRBJ2-7
abundance: -
v_gene: TRBV7-2
CDR3aa: CASSLAPTGYEQYF
CDR3nt: TGTGCCAGCAGCTTAGCTCCGACAGGCTACGAGCAGTACTTC

d_gene: -
j_gene: TRBJ2-4
abundance: -
v_gene: TRBV6-5
CDR3aa: CASREPGGPRGIQYF
CDR3nt: TGTGCCAGCAGGGAGCCAGGTGGCCCCCGGGGCATTCAGTACTTC

d_gene: TRBD2
j_gene: TRBJ2-3
abundance: -
v_gene: TRBV5-1
CDR3aa: CASSDHSGRRTDTQYF
CDR3nt: TGCGCCAGCAGCGACCATAGCGGGAGAAGGACAGATACGCAGTATTTT

d_gene: -
j_gene: TRBJ2-3
abundance: -
v_gene: TRBV9
CDR3aa: CASSVYGGRSTDTQYF
CDR3nt: TGTGCCAGCAGCGTATATGGGGGGCGAAGCACAGATACGCAGTATTTT

d_gene: -
j_gene: TRBJ1-6
abundance: -
v_gene: TRBV25-1
CDR3aa: CASSESWGNSPLHF
CDR3nt: TGTGCCAGCAGTGAATCCTGGGGGAATTCACCCCTCCACTTT

d_gene: TRBD2
j_gene: TRBJ2-2
abundance: -
v_gene: TRBV5-1
CDR3aa: CASSSGLAGQGTGELFF
CDR3nt: TGCGCCAGCAGTTCCGGACTAGCGGGACAGGGCACCGGGGAGCTGTTTTTT

d_gene: -
j_gene: TRBJ2-3
abundance: -
v_gene: TRBV7-3
CDR3aa: CASSFSRDTQYF
CDR3nt: TGTGCCAGCAGCTTTTCCAGAGATACGCAGTATTTT

d_gene: TRBD2
j_gene: TRBJ2-1
abundance: -
v_gene: TRBV15
CDR3aa: CATSRGGSSYNEQFF
CDR3nt: TGTGCCACCAGCAGAGGCGGGAGCTCCTACAATGAGCAGTTCTTC

d_gene: TRBD1
j_gene: TRBJ1-1
abundance: -
v_gene: TRBV4-2
CDR3aa: CASSPDRGRINTEAFF
CDR3nt: TGTGCCAGCAGCCCCGACAGGGGGCGCATCAACACTGAAGCTTTCTTT

d_gene: TRBD1
j_gene: TRBJ1-5
abundance: few
v_gene: TRBV30
CDR3aa: CAWHRDSASNQPQHF
CDR3nt: TGTGCCTGGCACCGGGACAGTGCTAGCAATCAGCCCCAGCATTTT

d_gene: -
j_gene: TRBJ2-5
abundance: -
v_gene: TRBV12-3/TRBV12-4
CDR3aa: CASTRTFGETQYF
CDR3nt: TGTGCCAGCACCCGGACCTTCGGGGAGACCCAGTACTTC

d_gene: -
j_gene: TRBJ2-1
abundance: few
v_gene: TRBV25-1
CDR3aa: CASSELGGDVYNEQFF
CDR3nt: TGTGCCAGCAGTGAGCTCGGCGGAGATGTCTACAATGAGCAGTTCTTC

d_gene: -
j_gene: TRBJ2-3
abundance: -
v_gene: TRBV28
CDR3aa: CASTQKGFLDTQYF
CDR3nt: TGTGCCAGCACCCAGAAGGGTTTCTTAGATACGCAGTATTTT

d_gene: -
j_gene: TRBJ2-5
abundance: -
v_gene: TRBV6-4
CDR3aa: CASSDSADPRETQYF
CDR3nt: TGTGCCAGCAGTGACTCGGCTGACCCGAGGGAGACCCAGTACTTC

d_gene: -
j_gene: TRBJ2-7
abundance: -
v_gene: TRBV6-4
CDR3aa: CATLGRNYEQYF
CDR3nt: TGTGCCACCCTGGGACGGAACTACGAGCAGTACTTC

d_gene: -
j_gene: TRBJ1-2
abundance: -
v_gene: TRBV27
CDR3aa: CASSFIGRGFYGYTF
CDR3nt: TGTGCCAGCAGTTTTATAGGTCGGGGGTTCTATGGCTACACCTTC

d_gene: -
j_gene: TRBJ2-1
abundance: -
v_gene: TRBV3-1/TRBV3-2
CDR3aa: CASSQVGQGEQFF
CDR3nt: TGTGCCAGCAGCCAAGTGGGTCAGGGCGAGCAGTTCTTC